This T cell receptor beta chain was identified in a study of blood T cell repertoires in COVID-19. J gave up 5 bases and V 3 bases, and 4 bases lay outside the gene matches. Looked up from germline, CDR1 is SGDLS and CDR2 is YYNGEE. This CDR3 spans 15 amino acids. Per the original data handling: Amplifying reference gene primers gave estimates of nucleated cell counts. The table came from immunoSEQ multiplex PCR; TCRdb's copy has only in-frame clones and leaves some out. V and J calls and clone size are those listed in that table; D and trimming were worked out from the DNA. The profile shows tens of thousands of clones, about 86% of them singletons.

Sequenced input: peripheral blood. The clonotype was recovered from a man aged 50 or older with acute or convalescent COVID-19. The chain carries TRBV9 and TRBJ2-3, with 12 bases that match TRBD2. This CDR3 reads CASSATSGSEDTQYF. CDR3 sequence (DNA): TGTGCCAGCAGCGCGACTAGCGGGAGTGAAGATACGCAGTATTTT.